What follows are 7 T cell receptor beta chains derived from one specimen sequenced in a study of blood T cell repertoires in COVID-19. Method: immunoSEQ multiplex PCR; TCRdb's copy keeps in-frame clones and lacks some. The sample lists roughly 440,000 clones; around 89% were seen once. Material for sequencing was peripheral blood. The receptor set was obtained from a woman between 50 and 59 years old with COVID-19, enrolled during active disease.

The chain couples TRBV5-4 to TRBJ1-1; 7 nucleotides match TRBD1. Germline loops: CDR1 SGHNT, CDR2 YYREEE (reference sequence). After removal of 4 bases from V and 0 bases from J, the junction contained 3 bases not matched to a gene. There are 14 residues in the CDR3. CDR3 residues: CASSPDRMNTEAFF. CDR3 nucleotides: TGTGCCAGCAGCCCGGACAGGATGAACACTGAAGCTTTCTTT.

This clone was counted between two and nine times. This sequence joins TRBV9 and TRBJ1-4, with 7 positions matching TRBD1. The CDR3 extends over 14 amino acids. Looked up from germline, CDR1 is SGDLS and CDR2 is YYNGEE. Trimming removed 4 bases from V and 3 bases from J; junction bases left unmatched: 3. The CDR3: CASSTQGANEKLFF. DNA for the CDR3: TGTGCCAGCAGCACCCAGGGGGCTAATGAAAAACTGTTTTTT. The full variable domain, with the rest looked up from reference TRBV9 and TRBJ1-4, is DSGVTQTPKHLITATGQRVTLRCSPRSGDLSVYWYQQSLDQGLQFLIQYYNGEERAKGNILERFSAQQFPDLHSELNLSSLELGDSALYFCASSTQGANEKLFFGSGTQLSVL.

The CDR3 sequence: CASSLTSAYNEQFF. Written as DNA, the CDR3 is TGTGCCAGCAGCTTGACTAGCGCTTACAATGAGCAGTTCTTC. This chain uses TRBV2 with TRBJ2-1; 8 nucleotides agree with TRBD2. Trimming took 6 bases from V and 4 from J; bases not matched to a gene: 5. CDR1 is SNHLY and CDR2 is FYNNEI in the germline V gene. There are 14 residues in the CDR3.

The CDR3 DNA is TGTGCCAGCACCGACACCAAGGGGTACTACGAGCAGTACTTC. Amino acid sequence: CASTDTKGYYEQYF. This chain connects TRBV2 to TRBJ2-7; a weak D match, TRBD1 (5 bases). The CDR3 extends over 14 amino acids. V lost 7 bases and J lost 3, with 16 bases in between. Per germline, CDR1 SNHLY and CDR2 FYNNEI.

J is TRBJ1-1 and V is TRBV11-2; 8 nucleotides line up with TRBD1. CDR3 length equals 15 residues. Germline-derived CDR1 and CDR2 are SGHAT and FQNNGV. V gave up 7 bases and J gave up 3 bases; unmatched junction bases: 10. CDR3 coding DNA: TGTGCCAGCACGCACCCACAGGGGGGGGACACTGAAGCTTTCTTT. Translation gives CASTHPQGGDTEAFF.

The chain links TRBV19 to TRBJ1-1, with 12 positions matching TRBD1. Germline assignment: CDR1 LNHDA and CDR2 SQIVND (reference sequence). The CDR3 extends over 16 amino acids. V lost 4 bases to trimming and J lost 8 bases; unmatched junction nucleotides: 11. CDR3 in amino acids: CASSNRDRGPREEAFF. The CDR3 region has the DNA TGTGCCAGTAGTAACCGGGACAGGGGGCCAAGGGAAGAAGCTTTCTTT. The full variable domain, with the rest looked up from reference TRBV19 and TRBJ1-1, is DGGITQSPKYLFRKEGQNVTLSCEQNLNHDAMYWYRQDPGQGLRLIYYSQIVNDFQKGDIAEGYSVSREKKESFPLTVTSAQKNPTAFYLCASSNRDRGPREEAFFGQGTRLTVV.

The rearrangement links TRBV9 to TRBJ1-6; D is uncertain. This CDR3 comprises 14 residues. Trimming left V 1 base short and J 4 bases short, with 6 bases between. The germline V gene has CDR1 SGDLS and CDR2 YYNGEE. This CDR3 reads CASSVQTYNSPLHF. In nucleotides, the CDR3 is TGTGCCAGCAGCGTACAGACTTATAATTCACCCCTCCACTTT.